The 9 T cell receptor beta chains below were found in one sample sequenced in a study of beta chain features in type 1 diabetes. Regarding the study as a whole: Moderate yet significant TCRB CDR3 shortening was seen in Type 1 diabetes patients in all four CD4+ subsets.

As every portion of the isolated RNA was reverse transcribed, the sequencing read expressed TCRB transcripts. Produced via immunoSEQ multiplex PCR; TCRdb's table is partial and in-frame only. The table lists some 270,000 clones, roughly 10% of them singletons. Their antigens remain unidentified. The sequencing sample was made of naive CD4+ T cells from blood. The receptor source for this set is a man aged 30-40 years with type 1 diabetes.

V usage is TRBV29-1 and J usage is TRBJ2-1, with 7 bases fitting TRBD2. The germline V gene has CDR1 SQVTM and CDR2 ANQGSEA. The CDR3 has 10 residues. With 7 bases clipped from V and 15 bases from J, the junction kept 9 bases outside the gene matches. The chain's CDR3 is CSAGDYSGFF. The CDR3 nucleotides read TGCAGCGCTGGGGACTACTCAGGGTTCTTC.

This chain links TRBV2 with TRBJ1-1; maybe TRBD1 (6 bases). Trimming took 6 bases from V and 0 from J, leaving 17 bases between them. This CDR3 contains 16 residues. CDR1 is SNHLY, CDR2 FYNNEI, per germline. The CDR3 region has the DNA TGTGCCAGCAGCGTATTCCGGGACAAGCTGAACACTGAAGCTTTCTTT. This gives the protein CASSVFRDKLNTEAFF.

This clone was recorded a few times. This chain connects TRBV12-5 to TRBJ1-3; 7 bases match TRBD1. The CDR3 spans 18 residues. The junction had 13 bases not matched to a gene; V was cut back by 5 bases and J by 0 bases. Germline CDR1 LGHNT, CDR2 FRNRAP. CDR3 sequence: CASGPQGGPTLSGNTIYF. The CDR3, as DNA: TGTGCTAGTGGTCCTCAGGGGGGTCCCACTCTCTCTGGAAACACCATATATTTT.

This clone was detected a few times. The genes are TRBV7-2 and TRBJ2-1, with D uncertain. Germline assignment: CDR1 SGHTA and CDR2 FQGNSA. This CDR3 spans 13 amino acids. The V end was cut by 5 bases, the J end by 2 bases, with 7 bases between. The CDR3 protein is CASSPNPYNEQFF. The CDR3 nucleotides are TGTGCCAGCAGCCCTAATCCCTACAATGAGCAGTTCTTC.

The V and J genes are TRBV5-1 and TRBJ1-6; 11 nucleotides line up with TRBD1. The CDR3 totals 15 residues. J gave up 10 bases and V 4 bases, and 7 bases lay outside the gene matches. The germline V gene has CDR1 SGHRS and CDR2 YFSETQ. The CDR3 bases are TGCGCCAGCAGCCGCCCGGGGACAGGGGGATCACCCCTCCACTTT. Its translation: CASSRPGTGGSPLHF.

J is TRBJ1-6 and V is TRBV30; TRBD1 might be the D (6 bases). Deletions cut 7 bases from V and 6 bases from J, with 13 bases between. This CDR3 has 13 residues. CDR1 is GTSNPN and CDR2 is SVGIG in the germline V gene (reference sequence). CDR3 region: CASDVGGNSPLHF. Written as DNA, the CDR3 is TGTGCCTCAGACGTAGGGGGTAATTCACCCCTCCACTTT.

Worth noting for this clone: The junction differs from germline at one of its ends, possibly a read error. The genes are TRBV7-2 and TRBJ1-1; D might be TRBD1 (6 bases). CDR1 is SGHTA and CDR2 is FQGNSA in the germline V gene. The CDR3 contains 14 residues. The CDR3 reads CASSLAGANTEAFF. CDR3 DNA sequence: TGTGCCAGCAGCCTAGCGGGGGCCAACACTGAAGCTTTCTTT.

This sequence joins TRBV13 and TRBJ1-2; 8 positions agree with TRBD1. The CDR3 totals 14 residues. With 5 bases clipped from V and 5 bases from J, the junction kept 7 bases outside the gene matches. CDR1 is PRHDT and CDR2 is FYEKMQ in the germline V gene (reference sequence). The CDR3 nucleotides are TGTGCCAGCAGCCGCAGGGGGCTGGGTTATGGCTACACCTTC. Translating gives CASSRRGLGYGYTF.

This clone was recorded a few times. The genes are TRBV4-2 and TRBJ2-2, with D perhaps TRBD2 (6 bases). The CDR3 covers 16 residues. Germline CDR1 LGHNA, CDR2 YNFKEQ. Trimming removed 0 bases at V and 1 base at J, with 9 bases between. This chain's CDR3 is CASSQEARGNTGELFF. The CDR3 region has the DNA TGTGCCAGCAGCCAAGAGGCGCGGGGGAACACCGGGGAGCTGTTTTTT.